This passage covers 18 T cell receptor beta chains from one sample sequenced in a study of shared clonotypes between healthy human individuals. The method was immunoSEQ multiplex PCR; TCRdb's version includes in-frame clones alone and lacks a portion of them. The sample holds about 2.1 million clones; 85% to 95% are singletons and the top ten take about 1.5%. CD45RO negativity and positive selection for CCR7 defined naive CD8 cells, a population that excluded terminally differentiated effector memory CD45RA+ cells. Sequencing input: naive CD8+ T cells from PBMCs. These receptors all come from a young man in good health. Some clones in this sample may be carry-over from other donors' samples.

About this clone itself: Other DNA sequences within the sample encode an identical CDR3. The chain combines TRBV19 with TRBJ2-7, with 8 positions matching TRBD2. V was clipped by 6 bases and J by 3 bases; unmatched bases: 7. Germline assignment: CDR1 LNHDA and CDR2 SQIVND (reference sequence). The CDR3 totals 14 residues. Here the CDR3 reads CASSFGTSGYEQYF. Here the CDR3 DNA reads TGTGCCAGTAGCTTTGGGACTAGTGGCTACGAGCAGTACTTC.

The sample holds one count of this clone. The V and J genes are TRBV6-5 and TRBJ2-5; D could derive from TRBD1 or TRBD2 (5 bases each). This CDR3 region has 15 residues. V was cut by 6 bases and J by 3 bases, with 17 bases left in between. Per germline, CDR1 MNHEY and CDR2 SVGAGI. The CDR3 reads CASSLLTLGEETQYF. The CDR3 DNA follows: TGTGCCAGCAGCCTCCTAACTTTGGGGGAAGAGACCCAGTACTTC.

The genes are TRBV25-1 and TRBJ1-1; 9 bases map to TRBD1. Trimming took 5 bases from V and 5 from J; bases not matched to a gene: 9. Germline V CDR1 and CDR2: MGHDK, SYGVNS. This CDR3 has 15 residues. CDR3 DNA sequence: TGTGCCAGCAGTCGTGGGGACAGGGAAATTACTGAAGCTTTCTTT. Protein product: CASSRGDREITEAFF.

V gene TRBV27 combines with J gene TRBJ2-7, with 7 bases matching TRBD1. This CDR3 contains 15 residues. Trimming removed 3 bases from V and 0 bases from J; junction bases left unmatched: 5. Germline V gives CDR1 MNHEY, CDR2 SMNVEV (reference sequence). This chain's CDR3 is CASSFVGTVSYEQYF. The CDR3 nucleotides read TGTGCCAGCAGTTTTGTCGGGACAGTCTCCTACGAGCAGTACTTC.

The chain is built from TRBV29-1 and TRBJ2-1, with D unclear. V was trimmed by 5 bases and J by 12 bases, leaving 5 bases between them. In germline, CDR1 is SQVTM, CDR2 ANQGSEA. The CDR3 runs 8 residues. The CDR3 is CSVPGQFF. The CDR3, as DNA: TGCAGCGTTCCCGGGCAGTTCTTC.

J is TRBJ1-3 and V is TRBV6-1; TRBD1 is a possible D gene (5 bases). Germline assignment: CDR1 MNHNS and CDR2 SASEGT. The CDR3 has 14 amino acids. The V end was cut by 8 bases, the J end by 0 bases, with 11 bases between. This chain's CDR3 is CASGGGYSGNTIYF. The CDR3 DNA reads as TGTGCCAGCGGTGGGGGATACTCTGGAAACACCATATATTTT.

The chain is built from TRBV29-1 and TRBJ2-5, with 7 positions matching TRBD1. CDR3 length: 13 residues. Trimming took 6 bases from V and 1 from J; bases not matched to a gene: 5. Germline CDR1 SQVTM, CDR2 ANQGSEA. The CDR3 is CSVQTGFQETQYF. The CDR3 DNA follows: TGCAGCGTCCAGACAGGGTTCCAAGAGACCCAGTACTTC.

This clone was observed a handful of times. The V gene is TRBV28, the J gene TRBJ1-4, with D possibly matching TRBD1 (5 bases). The CDR3 extends over 13 amino acids. Germline V CDR1 and CDR2: MDHEN, SYDVKM. The V and J ends lost 3 bases and 7 bases respectively, with 9 bases between them. The CDR3 DNA is TGTGCCAGCAGTTTGCAGGGTAGTGAAAAACTGTTTTTT. This encodes CASSLQGSEKLFF.

This chain connects TRBV4-1 to TRBJ2-7; TRBD2 might be the D (6 bases). This CDR3 has 14 residues. The ends were cut back, 4 bases at V and 4 bases at J, with 14 bases in the middle. Germline assignment: CDR1 MGHRA and CDR2 YSYEKL. The CDR3 protein is CASSLVDREYEQYF. CDR3 coding DNA: TGCGCCAGCAGCCTTGTCGACCGGGAGTACGAGCAGTACTTC.

The J gene is TRBJ1-1, the V gene TRBV5-1; unclear D gene. CDR3 length: 14 residues. Trimming shortened V by 2 bases and J by 1 base, and 9 bases separated the two germline ends. Germline lookup yields CDR1 SGHRS and CDR2 YFSETQ. The CDR3: CASSFMRGNTEAFF. Written as DNA, the CDR3 is TGCGCCAGCAGCTTTATGCGGGGGAACACTGAAGCTTTCTTT.

As for this clone: In the same sample, other DNA sequences code for this CDR3. This rearrangement joins TRBV9 to TRBJ2-5, with 9 bases identical to TRBD2. The V segment lost 2 bases and the J segment 5 bases; nucleotides outside the gene matches: 4. CDR3 length equals 14 residues. Per the germline V gene, CDR1 is SGDLS and CDR2 is YYNGEE. This chain's CDR3 is CASSVSGSAETQYF. CDR3 bases: TGTGCCAGCAGCGTTAGCGGGAGCGCGGAGACCCAGTACTTC.

The CDR3 here is CASSLTPGGGHYGYTF. The CDR3 DNA reads TGTGCCAGCAGCCTTACCCCTGGAGGGGGCCACTATGGCTACACCTTC. The gene calls are TRBV11-2 and TRBJ1-2, with 7 bases lining up with TRBD1. The CDR3 is 16 amino acids. The V gene end was trimmed by 5 bases and the J gene end by 3 bases; junction bases not matched to a gene: 12. The germline V gene encodes CDR1 SGHAT and CDR2 FQNNGV.

The genes are TRBV27 and TRBJ2-3, with D unresolved. CDR3 length equals 16 residues. Per germline, CDR1 MNHEY and CDR2 SMNVEV (reference sequence). Trimming stripped 3 bases from V and 7 bases from J, with 20 bases between. CDR3 sequence reads: CASSFDRVTPDYTQYF. CDR3 nucleotides: TGTGCCAGCAGTTTTGATAGGGTAACCCCCGATTATACGCAGTATTTT.

The V gene is TRBV6-5, the J gene TRBJ1-2; 7 bases fit TRBD1. Germline lookup yields CDR1 MNHEY and CDR2 SVGAGI. V shed 2 bases and J 7 bases; nucleotides not matched to a gene: 10. This CDR3 is 15 amino acids long. CDR3 bases: TGTGCCAGCAGTTACGAGACAGGGTTTTATGGTGGCTACACCTTC. Its protein is CASSYETGFYGGYTF.

This chain links TRBV5-6 with TRBJ2-7, with 9 bases matching TRBD1. V lost 3 bases and J lost 7; bases outside the gene matches: 8. The CDR3 length is 14 residues. CDR1 SGHDT and CDR2 YYEEEE come from the germline V gene. CDR3 in amino acids: CASSYGTGHREQYF. DNA of the CDR3: TGTGCCAGCAGCTACGGGACAGGGCATCGGGAGCAGTACTTC.

Turning to this clone: Sequence at one end of the junction differs from germline and may be a read error. The V call is TRBV6-1, the J call TRBJ1-1; D remains unclear. There are 16 residues in the CDR3. The V gene's germline CDR1 is MNHNS and CDR2 SASEGT. CDR3 region: CASNEGLGLRYTEAFF. CDR3 bases: TGTGCCAGCAATGAAGGGTTAGGGTTACGTTACACTGAAGCTTTCTTT.

The table lists this clone with a few counts. The chain carries TRBV7-9 and TRBJ2-1; D not resolved. CDR3 size: 12 residues. Germline loops: CDR1 SEHNR, CDR2 FQNEAQ (reference sequence). Trimming left V 1 base short and J 10 bases short, with 8 bases between. DNA of the CDR3: TGTGCCAGCAGCTTAGAGGTAAACGAGCAGTTCTTC. Translating it yields CASSLEVNEQFF.

This clone was counted a single time. The J gene is TRBJ2-3, the V gene TRBV4-3, with D tentatively TRBD1 (5 bases). V gave up 1 base and J gave up 1 base, with 9 bases separating them. This CDR3 has 15 residues. Germline V gene lookup returns CDR1 LGHNA and CDR2 YSLEER. The CDR3 DNA reads as TGCGCCAGCAGCCAAGCTGACAGACGCACAGATACGCAGTATTTT. It specifies CASSQADRRTDTQYF.